This TCR beta chain was identified in a study of CD8 T cells in ankylosing spondylitis. With 11 bases clipped from V and 5 bases from J, the junction kept 15 bases outside the gene matches. The CDR3 is 14 residues long. Germline CDR1 LNHDA, CDR2 SQIVND (reference sequence). Study-level results: Significantly higher representation of disease-linked clones was reported for matched ankylosing spondylitis synovial fluid. Several of the motif variants were reported before in synovial fluid and blood from reactive arthritis. What seemed typical of ankylosing spondylitis blood was a TCR beta motif built from about eight highly homologous variants.

By quantitative 5'-RACE with molecular barcodes, the TCR beta libraries were made. TCRdb reprocessed the 5' RACE reads with MiXCR, giving one entry per CDR3 protein. The table records about 210,000 distinct CDR3 sequences, 5.5% to 7.5% of them present only once. This clonotype was seen a handful of times. Its specificity is unknown. The sample consisted of blood, either unsorted or a sorted T cell fraction (not recorded which). This TCR came from a male donor with ankylosing spondylitis. The V call is TRBV19, the J call TRBJ2-7, with TRBD1 matching 7 bases. CDR3 protein: CAFLPGQVGHEQYF. The CDR3 DNA sequence: TGTGCCTTTCTCCCCGGACAGGTTGGACACGAGCAGTACTTC. Using reference TRBV19 and TRBJ2-7 for the parts outside the CDR3, the full variable domain is DGGITQSPKYLFRKEGQNVTLSCEQNLNHDAMYWYRQDPGQGLRLIYYSQIVNDFQKGDIAEGYSVSREKKESFPLTVTSAQKNPTAFYLCAFLPGQVGHEQYFGPGTRLTVT.